This entry describes one T cell receptor beta chain. The antigen this receptor binds is unknown. No base quality information exists; no much larger clone differs at one position. This sample was included in a study of patients and donors after allogeneic stem cell transplantation (dated by TCRdb to the early 2020s). Library prep was done by RT-PCR. Sequenced on a NextSeq 550. The public reads were reanalyzed by TCRdb: fastp trimming at Q25, MiXCR alignment, in-frame beta chains only. Every CDR3 protein is listed once, alongside the most common genes and DNA of its rows. The sample records roughly 940,000 distinct CDR3 sequences, about 20% of which are singletons. In total, the top ten clones hold roughly 6% of the sample. Between the V and J ends, shortened by 2 bases and 1 base respectively, the junction contains 12 bases. Inclusive of the bounding cysteine and phenylalanine, the CDR3 is 14 residues long. Only the CDR3 DNA is retained, 42 bases long and in frame from the first base. As encoded in the germline V gene, CDR1 is SQVTM while CDR2 is ANQGSEA.

This clonotype was obtained from a human donor who was either an allogeneic HSCT recipient or a stem cell or donor lymphocyte infusion donor (not recorded which). It is not recorded whose cells these are; they may come from a transplant donor. In this chain, TRBV29-1 is recombined with TRBJ2-7; the D gene is tentatively TRBD1 or TRBD2, each matching 5 bases. Sequencing was done on a sample of blood, either unsorted or a sorted T cell fraction (not recorded which). Here is the DNA: TGCAGCGTTGAATCCGGGGCCGATTCCTACGAGCAGTACTTC. This translates into CSVESGADSYEQYF.